This TCR beta chain is from a study of blood T cells in healthy people across ages. Trimming removed 10 bases at V and 3 bases at J, with 18 bases between. This CDR3 has 14 residues. Study-level points and caveats: Significant beta diversity loss was already apparent by age approximately 42, declining roughly linearly.

A note on this clonotype: Its antigen is not identified.

Combining a sample-barcoded 5' primer with a J-beta primer mix, a second PCR ran for about 7 to 12 cycles. In TCRdb, the 5' RACE reads were re-called with MiXCR into one record per CDR3 protein. The sample includes roughly 1,800,000 distinct CDR3 sequences, roughly 49% of them seen just once. Sequencing input: blood. The TCR originated in a middle-aged woman in good health. The rearrangement uses TRBV12-3 or TRBV12-4 and TRBJ1-1; a weak D match, TRBD1 (5 bases). CDR3 nucleotide sequence: TGTGCCACCGCTCAATCAGGGTTTTACACTGAAGCTTTCTTT. Protein: CATAQSGFYTEAFF.